A selection of T cell receptor beta chains follows, all from one sample in a study of T cell responses to AZD1222 COVID-19 vaccine. Generated by immunoSEQ multiplex PCR, the TCRdb table keeps only in-frame clones and is missing some. The data hold 60,000 or so clones, with about 79% observed a single time. The sequences come from peripheral blood, collected on day 0 of AZD1222 vaccination. The receptor set was obtained from an adult in good health. CDR3s include the opening cysteine and the closing phenylalanine or tryptophan. Each record gives: J gene, clone size, D gene, V gene, CDR3 DNA, CDR3 protein. The D gene is left open where the match is weak. A clone size is listed for some rows: how often the clone was seen (once, few, many), or a class if it is expanded.

TRBJ2-5	NA	NA	TRBV7-2	TGTGCCAGCAGCTTAGGGGTCTTAGAGACCCAGTACTTC	CASSLGVLETQYF
TRBJ1-2	NA	NA	TRBV27	TGTGCCAGCAGTTTATACAGGGACTATGGCTACACCTTC	CASSLYRDYGYTF
TRBJ1-2	once	NA	TRBV19	TGTGCCAGTAGTAGAGGGACGGGTAACTATGGCTACACCTTC	CASSRGTGNYGYTF
TRBJ1-2	few	NA	TRBV28	TGTGCCAGCAGTTTCCTCGGGGGTGGCTACACCTTC	CASSFLGGGYTF
TRBJ1-2	few	TRBD1	TRBV9	TGTGCCAGCAGCGTAGGGACAGGGCAAGCTAACTATGGCTACACCTTC	CASSVGTGQANYGYTF
TRBJ1-3	few	NA	TRBV23-1	TGCGCCAGCAGTCGCCAAGCCTCAAACACCATATATTTT	CASSRQASNTIYF
TRBJ1-2	NA	NA	TRBV18	TGTGCCAGCGCACCGGGTACCTACTCTAACTATGGCTACACCTTC	CASAPGTYSNYGYTF
TRBJ1-5	NA	NA	TRBV11-2	TGTGCCAGCAGCTTAAGAGAGAATCAGCCCCAGCATTTT	CASSLRENQPQHF
TRBJ1-1	NA	NA	TRBV28	TGTGCCAGCACCAGTGGGGATTTGAACACTGAAGCTTTCTTT	CASTSGDLNTEAFF
TRBJ2-2	NA	TRBD1	TRBV27	TGTGCCAGCAAATCGTGGGACAGGGTAAACACCGGGGAGCTGTTTTTT	CASKSWDRVNTGELFF